This T cell receptor (beta chain) was sequenced in a study of CD8 T cells in ankylosing spondylitis. Comments on this clonotype: Its antigen is unknown.

Preparation of TCR beta libraries was done by quantitative 5'-RACE with molecular barcodes. TCRdb passed the 5' RACE reads through MiXCR, listing each CDR3 protein once. The table shows about 250,000 distinct CDR3 sequences, with 18% occurring only once. Study findings and constraints: Reportedly, disease-linked clones are significantly enriched in ankylosing spondylitis patients' matched synovial fluid. Within peripheral blood, clones linked to disease were CD8+ and relatively rare.

Trimming removed 0 bases at V and 6 bases at J, with 9 bases between. From germline, CDR1 is ENHRY and CDR2 SYGVKD. This CDR3 comprises 13 residues. This clonotype was obtained from a male donor with ankylosing spondylitis or in good health (not recorded which). This chain joins TRBV10-3 and TRBJ2-7, with no clear D. What was sequenced was blood, either unsorted or a sorted T cell fraction (not recorded which). CDR3 sequence: CAISESTWSEQYF. The DNA for the CDR3 is TGTGCCATCAGTGAGTCGACCTGGAGCGAGCAGTACTTC.